The 16 T cell receptor beta chains listed next were all sequenced from one sample in a study of CD8 T cells in ankylosing spondylitis. From the 5' RACE reads, TCRdb called clonotypes with MiXCR, one entry per CDR3 protein. The sample contains roughly 350,000 distinct CDR3 sequences, roughly 8% of which appear only once. Study observations and caveats: Seemingly distinctive of ankylosing spondylitis blood was a TCR beta motif formed by eight highly homologous variants.

These receptors' antigens are unknown. The specimen sequenced was blood, either unsorted or a sorted T cell fraction (not recorded which). The receptor set was obtained from a male donor with ankylosing spondylitis.

This clonotype showed up just a few times. The chain employs TRBV20-1 and TRBJ2-1; no clear D. V shed 0 bases and J shed 4 bases, with 13 bases lying between them. The CDR3 consists of 15 residues. CDR1 DFQATT and CDR2 SNEGSKA come from the germline V gene (reference sequence). This chain's CDR3 is CSAREKVQLYNEQFF. In nucleotides, the CDR3 is TGCAGTGCTAGAGAGAAAGTACAGCTTTACAATGAGCAGTTCTTC.

The chain recombines TRBV3-1 with TRBJ1-2; D is possibly TRBD1 (5 bases). V lost 1 base and J 7 bases, leaving 10 bases between the germline ends. CDR1 and CDR2 (germline): LGHDT, YNNKEL (reference sequence). The CDR3 is made up of 13 amino acids. This CDR3 is CASSQGFDSGYTF. In DNA form, the CDR3 reads TGTGCCAGCAGCCAAGGCTTCGACAGTGGCTACACCTTC.

The table lists this clonotype with many counts. The V and J genes are TRBV27 and TRBJ2-7; D remains unclear. V lost 2 bases and J 5 bases, leaving 4 bases between the germline ends. CDR1 is MNHEY, CDR2 SMNVEV, per germline (reference sequence). The CDR3 runs 11 residues. CDR3 protein: CASSLGHEQYF. CDR3 DNA sequence: TGTGCCAGCAGTTTAGGCCACGAGCAGTACTTC.

The rearrangement links TRBV5-1 to TRBJ2-2; 7 nucleotides match TRBD1. Germline assignment: CDR1 SGHRS and CDR2 YFSETQ. This CDR3 has 19 residues. With V trimmed by 4 bases and J by 1 base, 16 bases remained unmatched. DNA for the CDR3: TGCGCCAGCAGCCGGGACAGTGTGAGAGGCGACATGAACACCGGGGAGCTGTTTTTT. Translated: CASSRDSVRGDMNTGELFF.

This clonotype has only a few counts. V is TRBV2 and J is TRBJ1-1, with D perhaps TRBD1 (5 bases). The CDR3 is 17 amino acids. Germline-derived CDR1 and CDR2 are SNHLY and FYNNEI. The V gene lost 1 base and the J gene lost 6 bases, with 21 bases spanning the gap. CDR3 sequence reads: CASSEGGSGTIRAEAFF. The CDR3 nucleotides read TGTGCCAGCAGTGAAGGGGGATCGGGGACTATTCGCGCTGAAGCTTTCTTT.

This clonotype was seen more than once but under ten times. The chain links TRBV14 to TRBJ2-1, with 10 bases lining up with TRBD1. This CDR3 region has 15 residues. Germline CDR1 and CDR2: SGHDN and FVKESK. Germline trimming cut 0 bases from V and 8 bases from J; bases unmatched to any gene: 4. CDR3 sequence (DNA): TGTGCCAGCAGCCAAGAGGACAGGGGGTTTGATGAGCAGTTCTTC. Translation gives CASSQEDRGFDEQFF.

The chain has TRBV9 and TRBJ2-2; D remains unclear. The V gene's germline CDR1 is SGDLS and CDR2 YYNGEE. The CDR3 extends over 13 amino acids. V was trimmed by 6 bases and J by 1 base, leaving 7 bases between them. The CDR3 here is CASNSQNTGELFF. CDR3 nucleotides: TGTGCCAGCAATTCGCAGAACACCGGGGAGCTGTTTTTT.

This clonotype showed up just a few times. The chain joins TRBV11-3 to TRBJ2-5; 8 bases agree with TRBD2. CDR3 size: 14 residues. Unmatched junction bases numbered 8, after V lost 10 bases and J lost 1 base. Germline loops: CDR1 SGHNT, CDR2 YENEEA. CDR3 residues: CATSGGALQETQYF. Written as DNA, the CDR3 is TGTGCCACATCGGGGGGGGCCCTCCAAGAGACCCAGTACTTC.

This clonotype was seen ten or more times. Germline and junction disagree at one end, which may indicate a read error. The chain couples TRBV7-7 to TRBJ2-1; 10 bases are a match to TRBD2. Germline CDR1 is SSHAT and CDR2 is FNYEAQ (reference sequence). The CDR3 is 13 amino acids. The CDR3 here is CASSGTSANEQFF. The CDR3 DNA reads TGTGCTAGCAGCGGGACTAGCGCAAATGAGCAGTTCTTC. Full variable domain (remainder filled in from reference TRBV7-7 and TRBJ2-1): GAGVSQSPRYKVTKRGQDVTLRCDPISSHATLYWYQQALGQGPEFLTYFNYEAQPDKSGLPSDRFSAERPEGSISTLTIQRTEQRDSAMYRCASSGTSANEQFFGPGTRLTVL.

The V call is TRBV20-1, the J call TRBJ2-3, with 8 bases lining up with TRBD2. The CDR3 is made up of 18 amino acids. Trimming cost V 6 bases and J 0 bases; bases outside gene matches: 17. Germline V CDR1 and CDR2: DFQATT, SNEGSKA (reference sequence). CDR3 DNA: TGCAGTGCCTCAAGGGGAGGCGGGAGGATACCTAGCACAGATACGCAGTATTTT. Encoded protein: CSASRGGGRIPSTDTQYF.

This clonotype turned up a few times. V gene TRBV5-1 combines with J gene TRBJ2-1, with 13 bases identical to TRBD2. CDR1 SGHRS and CDR2 YFSETQ come from the germline V gene. V shed 0 bases, J shed 3 bases, and the junction held 6 bases outside the gene matches. The CDR3 totals 18 residues. Written as DNA, the CDR3 is TGCGCCAGCAGCTTGGCCAGGACTAGCGGGAGAGACTACAATGAGCAGTTCTTC. This codes for CASSLARTSGRDYNEQFF.

The chain joins TRBV3-1 to TRBJ1-5; the D is unclear. Deletions cut 3 bases from V and 5 bases from J, with 23 bases between. This CDR3 is 18 amino acids long. Germline CDR1 and CDR2: LGHDT and YNNKEL (reference sequence). DNA for the CDR3: TGTGCCAGCAGCCATGACCCCCCGGGAGCCTTGGTGGATCAGCCCCAGCATTTT. Residues: CASSHDPPGALVDQPQHF.

This clonotype was counted between two and nine times. The gene calls are TRBV20-1 and TRBJ2-7; 12 bases agree with TRBD2. Trimming took 5 bases from V and 0 from J; bases not matched to a gene: 14. This CDR3 spans 18 amino acids. The germline V gene encodes CDR1 DFQATT and CDR2 SNEGSKA (reference sequence). The CDR3 spells CSAARLAGGHKSSYEQYF. The CDR3 coding sequence is TGCAGTGCTGCCCGTCTAGCGGGAGGGCATAAGAGCTCCTACGAGCAGTACTTC.

The chain uses TRBV5-1 and TRBJ2-7, with D possibly TRBD1 on 5 matching bases. The CDR3 sequence is 14 residues long. Looked up from germline, CDR1 is SGHRS and CDR2 is YFSETQ. The V gene lost 5 bases and the J gene lost 6 bases, with 18 bases spanning the gap. CDR3: CASSLQGISTEQYF. The CDR3 bases are TGCGCCAGCAGTCTTCAGGGTATTAGCACCGAGCAGTACTTC.

This clonotype occurred a few times. The chain links TRBV15 to TRBJ1-2; D is ambiguous. Trimming shortened V by 0 bases and J by 4 bases, and 15 bases separated the two germline ends. CDR1 is LNHNV and CDR2 is YYDKDF in the germline V gene (reference sequence). This CDR3 contains 16 residues. For the CDR3, the DNA is TGTGCCACCAGCAGAGATAAGATAGGAGCTCGCTATGGCTACACCTTC. Translated: CATSRDKIGARYGYTF.

The sample holds a few counts of this clonotype. The V call is TRBV9, the J call TRBJ2-5; D possibly corresponds to TRBD1 (6 bases). The germline V and J ends were trimmed by 0 bases and 4 bases, with 10 bases remaining between them. This CDR3 comprises 14 residues. Per germline, CDR1 SGDLS and CDR2 YYNGEE. The CDR3: CASSVATGRETQYF. CDR3 in DNA: TGTGCCAGCAGCGTAGCCACAGGGCGAGAGACCCAGTACTTC.